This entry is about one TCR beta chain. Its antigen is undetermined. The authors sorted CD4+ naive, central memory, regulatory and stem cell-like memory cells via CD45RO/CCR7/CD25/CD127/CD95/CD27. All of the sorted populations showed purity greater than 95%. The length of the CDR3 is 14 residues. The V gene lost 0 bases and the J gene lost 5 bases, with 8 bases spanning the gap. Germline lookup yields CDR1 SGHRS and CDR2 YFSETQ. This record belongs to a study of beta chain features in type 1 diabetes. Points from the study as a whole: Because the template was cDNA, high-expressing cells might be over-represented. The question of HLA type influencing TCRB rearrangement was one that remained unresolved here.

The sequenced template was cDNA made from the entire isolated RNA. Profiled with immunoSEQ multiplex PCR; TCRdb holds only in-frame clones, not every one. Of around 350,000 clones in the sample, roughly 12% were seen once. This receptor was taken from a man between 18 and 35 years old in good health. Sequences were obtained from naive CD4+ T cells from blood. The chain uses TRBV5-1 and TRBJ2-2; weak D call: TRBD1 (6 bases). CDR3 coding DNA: TGCGCCAGCAGCTTGGGGACAGCAACCGGGGAGCTGTTTTTT. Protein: CASSLGTATGELFF.